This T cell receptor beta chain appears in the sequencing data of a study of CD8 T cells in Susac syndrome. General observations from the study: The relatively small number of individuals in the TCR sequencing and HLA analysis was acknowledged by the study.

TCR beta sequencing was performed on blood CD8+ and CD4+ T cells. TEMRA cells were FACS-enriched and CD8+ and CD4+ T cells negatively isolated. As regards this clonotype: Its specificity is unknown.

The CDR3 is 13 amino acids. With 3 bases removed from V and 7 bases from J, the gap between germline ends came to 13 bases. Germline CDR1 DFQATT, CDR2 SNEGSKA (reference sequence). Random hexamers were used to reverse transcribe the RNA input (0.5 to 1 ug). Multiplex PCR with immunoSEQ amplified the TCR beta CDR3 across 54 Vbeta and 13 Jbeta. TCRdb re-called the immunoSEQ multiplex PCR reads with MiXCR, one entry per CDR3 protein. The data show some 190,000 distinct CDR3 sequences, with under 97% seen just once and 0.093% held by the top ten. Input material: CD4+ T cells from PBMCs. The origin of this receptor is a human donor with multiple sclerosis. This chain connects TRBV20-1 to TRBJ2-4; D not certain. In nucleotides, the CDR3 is TGCAGTGCTAGTCTCCCTGTGGGGAACATTCAGTACTTC. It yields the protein CSASLPVGNIQYF.